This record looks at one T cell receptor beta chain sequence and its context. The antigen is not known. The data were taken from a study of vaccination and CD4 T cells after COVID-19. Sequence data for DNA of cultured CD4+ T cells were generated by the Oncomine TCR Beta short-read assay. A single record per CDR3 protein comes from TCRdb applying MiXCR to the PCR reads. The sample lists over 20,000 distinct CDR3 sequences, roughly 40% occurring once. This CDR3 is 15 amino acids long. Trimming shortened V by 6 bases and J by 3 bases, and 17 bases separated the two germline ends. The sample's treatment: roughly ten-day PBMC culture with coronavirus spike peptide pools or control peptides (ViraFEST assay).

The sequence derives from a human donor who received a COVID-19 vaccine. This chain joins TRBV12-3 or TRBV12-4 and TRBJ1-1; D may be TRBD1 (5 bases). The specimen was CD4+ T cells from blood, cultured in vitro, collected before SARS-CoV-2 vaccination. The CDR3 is CASRPFSVGDTEAFF. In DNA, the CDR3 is TGTGCCAGCAGACCTTTCAGTGTAGGGGACACTGAAGCTTTCTTT.